These T cell receptor beta chains were read from a single sample in a study of cytomegalovirus exposure and HLA in healthy donors. Only in-frame clones appear in the TCRdb table, and some are missing; sequencing was by immunoSEQ multiplex PCR. The data show 60,000 or so clones, 70% to 85% seen once. Sequenced: PBMCs. Source of these receptors: a woman in her thirties or forties in good health and CMV-seropositive. CDR3s include the opening cysteine and the closing phenylalanine or tryptophan. Each record gives: V gene, clone size, J gene, D gene, CDR3 DNA, CDR3 protein. A D gene is named only where the DNA matches it firmly. Part of the rows lack a size; the others show once, few, many or a class for expanded clones.

v_call: TRBV4-3
clone_size: few
j_call: TRBJ1-1
d_call: .
cdr3_nt: TGCGCCAGCAGCCAAGATCGGGGAATGAGTGAAGCTTTCTTT
cdr3_aa: CASSQDRGMSEAFF

v_call: TRBV23-1
clone_size: few
j_call: TRBJ2-7
d_call: .
cdr3_nt: TGCGCCAGCAGTCAGCCTGACAGGCTAGGGTACGAGCAGTACTTC
cdr3_aa: CASSQPDRLGYEQYF

v_call: TRBV29-1
clone_size: .
j_call: TRBJ2-1
d_call: .
cdr3_nt: TGCAGCGTTGTAACAGGTGATGAGCAGTTCTTC
cdr3_aa: CSVVTGDEQFF

v_call: TRBV15
clone_size: .
j_call: TRBJ2-2
d_call: TRBD2
cdr3_nt: TGTGCCACCAGCAGAGATAGAAGGGGGCTAGCGGGATACACCGGGGAGCTGTTTTTT
cdr3_aa: CATSRDRRGLAGYTGELFF

v_call: TRBV7-9
clone_size: .
j_call: TRBJ2-7
d_call: .
cdr3_nt: TGTGCCAGCAGCTTAGCGGGGAGCTCCTACGAGCAGTACTTC
cdr3_aa: CASSLAGSSYEQYF

v_call: TRBV5-6
clone_size: few
j_call: TRBJ2-4
d_call: .
cdr3_nt: TGTGCCAGCAGCTTCCTATTAGCCAAAAACATTCAGTACTTC
cdr3_aa: CASSFLLAKNIQYF

v_call: TRBV7-2
clone_size: .
j_call: TRBJ1-3
d_call: .
cdr3_nt: TGTGCCAGCAGCTTATACGCGGAATCTGGAAACACCATATATTTT
cdr3_aa: CASSLYAESGNTIYF

v_call: TRBV5-6
clone_size: .
j_call: TRBJ2-2
d_call: TRBD2
cdr3_nt: TGTGCCAGCAGCTTGAACTCCCGGGGGGGGCACGGGGAGCTGTTTTTT
cdr3_aa: CASSLNSRGGHGELFF

v_call: TRBV4-3
clone_size: .
j_call: TRBJ2-1
d_call: TRBD2
cdr3_nt: TGCGCCAGCAGCCCCGACGCGACTAGCGGTTACAATGAGCAGTTCTTC
cdr3_aa: CASSPDATSGYNEQFF

v_call: TRBV10-1
clone_size: .
j_call: TRBJ2-3
d_call: TRBD2
cdr3_nt: TGCGCCAGCAGTGAAAGGGGACTAGCGGGGGCCTCCACAGATACGCAGTATTTT
cdr3_aa: CASSERGLAGASTDTQYF

v_call: TRBV5-4
clone_size: .
j_call: TRBJ1-2
d_call: .
cdr3_nt: TGTGCCAGCAGCTTGGTGGGGCTCGGCTATGGCTACACCTTC
cdr3_aa: CASSLVGLGYGYTF

v_call: TRBV5-4
clone_size: .
j_call: TRBJ2-7
d_call: .
cdr3_nt: TGTGCCAGCAGCTTGGGCCATAGGGGTTCCTACGAGCAGTACTTC
cdr3_aa: CASSLGHRGSYEQYF

v_call: TRBV5-1
clone_size: .
j_call: TRBJ2-2
d_call: .
cdr3_nt: TGCGCCAGCAGCCTCGAGTCCGGGGAGCTGTTTTTT
cdr3_aa: CASSLESGELFF

v_call: TRBV7-2
clone_size: few
j_call: TRBJ1-1
d_call: .
cdr3_nt: TGTGCCAGCAGCTTAGTTGCACGGGGGGCGAGGGGCACTGAAGCTTTCTTT
cdr3_aa: CASSLVARGARGTEAFF

v_call: TRBV5-1
clone_size: .
j_call: TRBJ2-2
d_call: TRBD1
cdr3_nt: TGCGCCAGCAGCAAGGACAGGGGGCCCACCGGGGAGCTGTTTTTT
cdr3_aa: CASSKDRGPTGELFF

v_call: TRBV7-9
clone_size: .
j_call: TRBJ2-5
d_call: TRBD1
cdr3_nt: TGTGCCAGCAGCTTAAGAGGGGGCATGGAGGAGACCCAGTACTTC
cdr3_aa: CASSLRGGMEETQYF

v_call: TRBV18
clone_size: .
j_call: TRBJ2-1
d_call: .
cdr3_nt: TGTGCCAGCTCACCACCAGACGGGAGTTTCTACAATGAGCAGTTCTTC
cdr3_aa: CASSPPDGSFYNEQFF

v_call: TRBV27
clone_size: .
j_call: TRBJ2-7
d_call: TRBD1
cdr3_nt: TGTGCCAGCAGTCTATTACGGACAGGTGGAAAGGAGCAGTACTTC
cdr3_aa: CASSLLRTGGKEQYF

v_call: TRBV11-3
clone_size: .
j_call: TRBJ2-1
d_call: TRBD1
cdr3_nt: TGTGCCAGCAGCCCGGGACAGGGGGCCCGGAATGAGCAGTTCTTC
cdr3_aa: CASSPGQGARNEQFF

v_call: TRBV18
clone_size: .
j_call: TRBJ1-2
d_call: TRBD1
cdr3_nt: TGTGCCAGCTCACCAAAGGGACAGGGCCCCTATGGCTACACCTTC
cdr3_aa: CASSPKGQGPYGYTF

v_call: TRBV21-1
clone_size: .
j_call: TRBJ2-5
d_call: .
cdr3_nt: TGTGCCAGCAGCAAAGAAGGGGCCCGACGAAGGGTAGAAGAGACCCAGTACTTC
cdr3_aa: CASSKEGARRRVEETQYF

v_call: TRBV6-6
clone_size: .
j_call: TRBJ1-1
d_call: TRBD1
cdr3_nt: TGTGCCAGCAACCAGGGACAGGACCACGTTGAAGCTTTCTTT
cdr3_aa: CASNQGQDHVEAFF

v_call: TRBV29-1
clone_size: .
j_call: TRBJ2-7
d_call: TRBD2
cdr3_nt: TGCAGCGTTGAGGGAGCGGGGGCCGCCTACGAGCAGTACTTC
cdr3_aa: CSVEGAGAAYEQYF

v_call: TRBV5-4
clone_size: .
j_call: TRBJ2-3
d_call: TRBD2
cdr3_nt: TGTGCCAGCAGCTTTTTGACTAGCGGGGGGGGAACAGATACGCAGTATTTT
cdr3_aa: CASSFLTSGGGTDTQYF

v_call: TRBV5-1
clone_size: .
j_call: TRBJ2-5
d_call: .
cdr3_nt: TGCGCCAGCAGCTTGTCGGGGGAGACCCAGTACTTC
cdr3_aa: CASSLSGETQYF

v_call: TRBV9
clone_size: .
j_call: TRBJ1-2
d_call: .
cdr3_nt: TGTGCCAGCAGCGCCGTATTCGGAGATTATGGCTACACCTTC
cdr3_aa: CASSAVFGDYGYTF